The T cell receptor (beta chain) under discussion was sequenced for a study of siplizumab effects on memory and regulatory T cells. Regarding the study as a whole: The authors did not confirm suppressive function in proliferating Tregs from siplizumab cultures.

Profiling relied on immunoSEQ multiplex PCR, and the TCRdb table lists in-frame clones only, not all of them. The data show about 100,000 clones, around 90% seen once. Details on this clone: Its specificity is not known.

CDR1 and CDR2 (germline): SGDLS, YYNGEE. V lost 4 bases and J lost 5, with 16 bases in between. The CDR3 totals 14 residues. The TCR comes from a human donor in good health. The source material was non-Treg CD4+ T cells sorted from blood. The J gene is TRBJ2-7, the V gene TRBV9; no clear D. The CDR3: CASSSDDTPHEQYF. The CDR3 DNA sequence: TGTGCCAGCAGCTCTGATGACACCCCACACGAGCAGTACTTC. The full variable domain, completed using reference TRBV9 and TRBJ2-7, is DSGVTQTPKHLITATGQRVTLRCSPRSGDLSVYWYQQSLDQGLQFLIQYYNGEERAKGNILERFSAQQFPDLHSELNLSSLELGDSALYFCASSSDDTPHEQYFGPGTRLTVT.